The 32 T cell receptor beta chains listed next were all sequenced from one sample in a study of shared clonotypes between healthy human individuals. The protocol was immunoSEQ multiplex PCR, while the TCRdb copy is restricted to in-frame clones and leaves out a portion. The table lists approximately 2.5 million clones, 93% of them singletons, with more than 0.35% in the top ten. Specimen: naive CD4+ T cells from PBMCs. Stated subset: CD45RA+ positively selected. These receptors all stem from a man between 18 and 35 years old in good health. Some clones in this sample may be carry-over from other donors' samples.

J is TRBJ2-1 and V is TRBV7-7; possibly TRBD1 for D (5 bases). This CDR3 region has 14 residues. Germline CDR1 is SSHAT and CDR2 is FNYEAQ (reference sequence). V was clipped by 5 bases and J by 9 bases, with 17 bases between them. The CDR3 loop is CASSPNIGAGEQFF. The CDR3, as DNA: TGTGCCAGCAGCCCAAATATTGGGGCAGGTGAGCAGTTCTTC.

J is TRBJ2-5 and V is TRBV9; 11 bases match TRBD2. V was clipped by 4 bases and J by 5 bases; unmatched bases: 13. Germline CDR1 and CDR2: SGDLS and YYNGEE. The CDR3 is 17 amino acids. This CDR3 is CASSPRGIAGGGETQYF. CDR3 bases: TGTGCCAGCAGCCCACGAGGGATAGCGGGAGGGGGTGAGACCCAGTACTTC.

The chain combines TRBV30 with TRBJ2-1; TRBD2 aligns across 10 bases. Looked up from germline, CDR1 is GTSNPN and CDR2 is SVGIG (reference sequence). The J segment lost 0 bases and the V segment lost 3 bases, leaving 2 bases of the junction unmatched. The CDR3 has 15 amino acids. This CDR3 reads CAWRLAGGSYNEQFF. The CDR3 coding sequence is TGTGCCTGGAGGTTAGCGGGAGGCTCCTACAATGAGCAGTTCTTC.

Comment on this clone: A junction end diverges from the germline sequence, so it may reflect a read error. The CDR3 nucleotides read TGTGCCAGCAGTTTAAGGGGGACTAGCGGGACCGGGGAGCTGTTTTTT. Protein product: CASSLRGTSGTGELFF. The V gene is TRBV7-3, the J gene TRBJ2-2; TRBD2 matches 12 bases. The V gene's germline CDR1 is SGHTA and CDR2 FQGTGA. The CDR3 totals 16 residues.

The chain carries TRBV11-2 and TRBJ2-3; perhaps D is TRBD1 or TRBD2 (5 bases each). Germline loops: CDR1 SGHAT, CDR2 FQNNGV. Trimming removed 3 bases at V and 3 bases at J, with 13 bases between. CDR3 size: 15 residues. As DNA, the CDR3 is TGTGCCAGCAGCTTCGGGGCGGGTGGGACAGATACGCAGTATTTT. As protein: CASSFGAGGTDTQYF.

The rearrangement links TRBV7-9 to TRBJ2-4, with TRBD1 matching over 10 bases. The V segment lost 5 bases and the J segment 12 bases; nucleotides outside the gene matches: 13. This CDR3 spans 15 amino acids. Germline V lookup: CDR1 SEHNR, CDR2 FQNEAQ (reference sequence). Here the CDR3 DNA reads TGTGCCAGCAGCACCCACCTTGGACAGGGGGGAACTCAGTACTTC. This encodes CASSTHLGQGGTQYF.

CDR3 sequence reads: CASSPPTPSGYTF. CDR3 sequence (DNA): TGTGCCAGCAGCCCACCCACGCCAAGTGGCTACACCTTC. The chain employs TRBV11-2 and TRBJ1-2; D gene ambiguous. From germline, CDR1 is SGHAT and CDR2 FQNNGV. The CDR3 length is 13 residues. The ends were cut back, 5 bases at V and 7 bases at J, with 14 bases in the middle.

As for this clone: In the same sample, other DNA sequences code for this CDR3. The J gene is TRBJ1-5, the V gene TRBV11-2, with D hard to call. Germline V CDR1 and CDR2: SGHAT, FQNNGV. The CDR3 totals 13 residues. Trimming removed 0 bases from V and 4 bases from J, with 4 bases in between. CDR3 loop: CASSLDRNQPQHF. The CDR3 coding sequence is TGTGCCAGCAGCTTAGACAGAAATCAGCCCCAGCATTTT.

The chain employs TRBV7-9 and TRBJ2-7; a weak D match, TRBD1 (6 bases). The V gene lost 6 bases and the J gene lost 4 bases, with 28 bases spanning the gap. CDR3 length: 18 residues. Per the germline V gene, CDR1 is SEHNR and CDR2 is FQNEAQ (reference sequence). The CDR3 here is CASSPQIGIGTPFYEQYF. CDR3 coding DNA: TGTGCCAGCAGTCCCCAAATCGGGATCGGGACACCCTTTTACGAGCAGTACTTC.

In DNA form, the CDR3 reads TGCGCCAGCAGCCACCGACAGGGAGGTCACTACGAGCAGTACTTC. It is translated as CASSHRQGGHYEQYF. V is TRBV4-3 and J is TRBJ2-7; D is perhaps TRBD1 (7 bases). Trimming stripped 3 bases from V and 3 bases from J, with 15 bases between. Germline CDR1 and CDR2: LGHNA and YSLEER. The CDR3 is made up of 15 amino acids.

This chain uses TRBV5-1 with TRBJ2-2, with D unresolved. The CDR3 runs 15 residues. V gave up 1 base and J gave up 3 bases, with 10 bases separating them. Germline V gene sequence: CDR1 SGHRS, CDR2 YFSETQ. The chain's CDR3 is CASSLTPGDTGELFF. In nucleotides, the CDR3 is TGCGCCAGCAGCTTGACACCGGGCGACACCGGGGAGCTGTTTTTT.

V usage is TRBV2 and J usage is TRBJ2-5; D is unresolved. The J call may be faulty, since TRBJ2-7 better matches the DNA end. This CDR3 is built from 12 residues. Germline V gene lookup returns CDR1 SNHLY and CDR2 FYNNEI. The CDR3 coding sequence is TGTGCCAGCAGTGGGGACTCCTACGAGCAGTACTTC. This sequence encodes CASSGDSYEQYF.

The chain couples TRBV7-8 to TRBJ1-1; D gene uncertain. CDR3 length: 15 residues. CDR1 SGHVS and CDR2 FQNEAQ come from the germline V gene. Trimming removed 5 bases from V and 2 bases from J, with 15 bases in between. CDR3 in amino acids: CASSAGLSSNTEAFF. Written as DNA, the CDR3 is TGTGCCAGCAGCGCCGGACTCAGCTCAAACACTGAAGCTTTCTTT.

The chain has TRBV28 and TRBJ2-7, with 10 positions matching TRBD1. This CDR3 contains 15 residues. Per germline, CDR1 MDHEN and CDR2 SYDVKM. Trimming removed 6 bases from V and 1 base from J; junction bases left unmatched: 6. CDR3 sequence: CASSTRQGASYEQYF. As DNA, the CDR3 is TGTGCCAGCAGCACTAGACAGGGGGCGTCCTACGAGCAGTACTTC.

The rearrangement joins TRBV27 to TRBJ2-7; perhaps TRBD1 as D (7 bases). With 3 bases removed from V and 2 bases from J, the gap between germline ends came to 20 bases. The CDR3 sequence is 17 residues long. Germline V gene sequence: CDR1 MNHEY, CDR2 SMNVEV (reference sequence). The CDR3 nucleotides read TGTGCCAGCAGTTTTAGTCGGCGGGACAGCGAGACCTACGAGCAGTACTTC. Its translation: CASSFSRRDSETYEQYF.

The chain recombines TRBV5-1 with TRBJ2-3; 9 bases line up with TRBD2. The germline CDR1 and CDR2 sequences are SGHRS and YFSETQ. The CDR3 totals 14 residues. J lost 6 bases, V lost 0 bases, and 2 bases had no gene match. In nucleotides, the CDR3 is TGCGCCAGCAGCTTGGTAAGCGGGAGGGATACGCAGTATTTT. It translates to CASSLVSGRDTQYF.

The J gene is TRBJ2-1, the V gene TRBV4-1, with D perhaps matching TRBD2 (5 bases). Germline CDR1 and CDR2: MGHRA and YSYEKL. The CDR3 consists of 16 residues. Trimming cost V 2 bases and J 2 bases, with 13 bases left between them. DNA of the CDR3: TGCGCCAGCAGCCAACCGGGAAGGGCCACCTACAATGAGCAGTTCTTC. This sequence encodes CASSQPGRATYNEQFF.

The V call is TRBV28, the J call TRBJ2-5, with TRBD1 matching over 7 bases. Trimming cost V 5 bases and J 5 bases; bases outside gene matches: 11. CDR3 length: 15 residues. The germline V gene has CDR1 MDHEN and CDR2 SYDVKM. CDR3 residues: CASSTPSTGKETQYF. CDR3 DNA sequence: TGTGCCAGCAGTACCCCATCGACAGGGAAGGAGACCCAGTACTTC.

This chain connects TRBV27 to TRBJ2-7; the D is unclear. CDR1 and CDR2 from the germline V gene are MNHEY and SMNVEV (reference sequence). Trimming took 5 bases from V and 2 from J, leaving 10 bases between them. There are 13 residues in the CDR3. The CDR3 spells CASSPLLPYEQYF. The CDR3 DNA reads TGTGCCAGCAGTCCCCTTCTCCCCTACGAGCAGTACTTC.

The chain links TRBV7-8 to TRBJ2-7, with D unclear. The germline CDR1 and CDR2 sequences are SGHVS and FQNEAQ. CDR3 length: 16 amino acids. V was clipped by 4 bases and J by 3 bases, with 19 bases between them. The CDR3 sequence is CASSSRLGVVVYEQYF. The CDR3 DNA sequence: TGTGCCAGCAGCTCCCGCTTGGGTGTCGTGGTCTACGAGCAGTACTTC. Supplemented by reference TRBV7-8 and TRBJ2-7, the full variable domain reads GAGVSQSPRYKVAKRGQDVALRCDPISGHVSLFWYQQALGQGPEFLTYFQNEAQLDKSGLPSDRFFAERPEGSVSTLKIQRTQQEDSAVYLCASSSRLGVVVYEQYFGPGTRLTVT.

The rearrangement joins TRBV2 to TRBJ1-2; the match to TRBD1 covers 7 bases. This CDR3 contains 18 residues. J gave up 6 bases and V 3 bases, and 19 bases lay outside the gene matches. Germline V gives CDR1 SNHLY, CDR2 FYNNEI. CDR3: CASSEQQGRSFIGNGYTF. For the CDR3, the DNA is TGTGCCAGCAGTGAGCAACAGGGGCGAAGCTTCATAGGCAATGGCTACACCTTC.

The genes are TRBV28 and TRBJ1-1; D uncertain. The V and J ends lost 6 bases and 11 bases respectively, with 22 bases between them. This CDR3 contains 14 residues. Germline CDR1 and CDR2: MDHEN and SYDVKM. CDR3 sequence (DNA): TGTGCCAGCAGACAAGAGACCGCTAACTTAGGGGCTTTCTTT. It encodes CASRQETANLGAFF.

The V and J genes are TRBV2 and TRBJ1-5, with TRBD1 as a possible D gene (5 bases). V shed 10 bases and J shed 3 bases, with 16 bases lying between them. The CDR3 has 14 residues. Germline values: CDR1 SNHLY, CDR2 FYNNEI. CDR3 region: CATRGTGDNQPQHF. As DNA, the CDR3 is TGTGCCACCCGAGGGACGGGAGACAATCAGCCCCAGCATTTT. The variable domain in full, with the rest retrieved from reference TRBV2 and TRBJ1-5, is EPEVTQTPSHQVTQMGQEVILRCVPISNHLYFYWYRQILGQKVEFLVSFYNNEISEKSEIFDDQFSVERPDGSNFTLKIRSTKLEDSAMYFCATRGTGDNQPQHFGDGTRLSIL.

The chain is built from TRBV9 and TRBJ2-3; no reliable D call. Trimming stripped 0 bases from V and 8 bases from J, with 13 bases between. CDR3 size: 14 residues. The germline V gene encodes CDR1 SGDLS and CDR2 YYNGEE. DNA of the CDR3: TGTGCCAGCAGCGTAGTTGACACCTCTATTACGCAGTATTTT. It is translated as CASSVVDTSITQYF.

The rearrangement links TRBV27 to TRBJ1-1, with D maybe TRBD1 (5 bases). The germline V gene has CDR1 MNHEY and CDR2 SMNVEV (reference sequence). CDR3 length: 15 residues. Trimming removed 2 bases from V and 3 bases from J, with 13 bases in between. Written as DNA, the CDR3 is TGTGCCAGCAGTTTAAACTGGGGCTCGGACACTGAAGCTTTCTTT. Translated, it gives CASSLNWGSDTEAFF.

The CDR3 bases are TGTGCCAGCAGTGGGGGCTTAGCGGCATCAACTAATGAAAAACTGTTTTTT. Its translation: CASSGGLAASTNEKLFF. This chain uses TRBV6-1 with TRBJ1-4; D is perhaps TRBD1 (5 bases). Per the germline V gene, CDR1 is MNHNS and CDR2 is SASEGT. V lost 4 bases, J lost 0 bases, and 15 bases lay in between. CDR3 length: 17 residues.

For this clone: This sample includes further DNA sequences coding for the same CDR3. The rearrangement joins TRBV5-1 to TRBJ1-4; 7 bases map to TRBD1. The CDR3 is made up of 16 amino acids. Germline CDR1 reads SGHRS; CDR2 reads YFSETQ. V gave up 4 bases and J gave up 1 base; unmatched junction bases: 7. The DNA of the CDR3 is TGCGCCAGCAGCCTCCCTACAGGGGAAACTAATGAAAAACTGTTTTTT. This translates into CASSLPTGETNEKLFF.

The chain carries TRBV11-1 and TRBJ1-1; maybe TRBD1 (5 bases). The length of the CDR3 is 15 residues. The germline gives CDR1 SGHAT, CDR2 FQDESV (reference sequence). V was cut by 5 bases and J by 5 bases, with 18 bases left in between. This chain's CDR3 is CASSLLRAGRTEAFF. The CDR3 nucleotides are TGTGCCAGCAGCCTACTTCGGGCAGGGAGGACTGAAGCTTTCTTT.

The chain joins TRBV5-1 to TRBJ2-5, with TRBD1 matching over 7 bases. Germline V gene sequence: CDR1 SGHRS, CDR2 YFSETQ. CDR3 length: 18 residues. V lost 4 bases and J lost 1; bases outside the gene matches: 16. The CDR3 here is CASSRPVTPGTAQETQYF. The CDR3 region has the DNA TGCGCCAGCAGCCGCCCCGTGACACCGGGGACAGCCCAAGAGACCCAGTACTTC.

V usage is TRBV5-4 and J usage is TRBJ1-5, with D tentatively TRBD1 (5 bases). The CDR3 sequence is 13 residues long. V was clipped by 4 bases and J by 4 bases, with 9 bases between them. Germline CDR1 reads SGHNT; CDR2 reads YYREEE (reference sequence). CDR3 coding DNA: TGTGCCAGCAGCCCGGGGCGTAATCAGCCCCAGCATTTT. Translating it yields CASSPGRNQPQHF.

This chain connects TRBV2 to TRBJ2-7; 8 nucleotides line up with TRBD2. V shed 8 bases, J shed 5 bases, and the junction held 8 bases outside the gene matches. The CDR3 loop spans 13 amino acids. CDR1 and CDR2 from the germline V gene are SNHLY and FYNNEI. The CDR3 sequence: CASSEGREDEQYF. The CDR3 DNA reads TGTGCCAGCTCAGAGGGGCGGGAGGACGAGCAGTACTTC.

This clone has a single count. J is TRBJ1-1 and V is TRBV11-2; TRBD1 aligns across 9 bases. The trim removed 3 bases at V and 0 bases at J, leaving 5 bases unmatched. The CDR3 runs to 16 residues. Germline-derived CDR1 and CDR2 are SGHAT and FQNNGV. The CDR3 loop is CASSFRTGVMNTEAFF. The CDR3 bases are TGTGCCAGCAGCTTCCGGACAGGGGTAATGAACACTGAAGCTTTCTTT. Filled out from reference TRBV11-2 and TRBJ1-1, the complete variable domain reads EAGVAQSPRYKIIEKRQSVAFWCNPISGHATLYWYQQILGQGPKLLIQFQNNGVVDDSQLPKDRFSAERLKGVDSTLKIQPAKLEDSAVYLCASSFRTGVMNTEAFFGQGTRLTVV.